Below are 31 T cell receptor beta chains sequenced from a single sample in a study of tumor and adjacent non-tumor tissue in lung cancer. No cell sorting was done before RNA was extracted from the tissue. A modified ARM-PCR protocol with three rounds of nested PCR amplified TCRbeta. TCRdb re-called the multiplex PCR reads through MiXCR, storing one row per CDR3 protein. The sample has about 120,000 distinct CDR3 sequences; about 66% are singletons. Sequencing was performed on lung tumor tissue. The receptors were sampled from a man aged 25-40 years with non-small cell lung cancer.

On this clonotype: A much larger clone lies one base from this, so it may be a read error. J is TRBJ2-1 and V is TRBV4-2; 11 bases line up with TRBD2. The germline gives CDR1 LGHNA, CDR2 YNFKEQ. The CDR3 totals 17 residues. Here the CDR3 DNA reads TGTGTCAGCAGCCACTTAGGTGGGACTAGCGGTTTGAATGAGCAGTTCTTC. Its protein is CVSSHLGGTSGLNEQFF.

This clonotype was observed many times. The rearrangement links TRBV12-3 or TRBV12-4 to TRBJ1-3; a weak D match, TRBD1 (6 bases). The CDR3 is made up of 14 amino acids. The V and J ends lost 3 bases and 3 bases respectively, with 9 bases between them. The CDR3 is CASSFRGDGNTIYF. The CDR3 nucleotides are TGTGCCAGCAGTTTCAGGGGCGATGGAAACACCATATATTTT.

As concerns this clonotype: This likely stems from a read error, as it lies one base from a far larger clone. The CDR3 spells CSVRLADNEQFF. The CDR3 DNA is TGCAGTGTTAGGCTAGCGGACAATGAGCAGTTCTTC. The chain couples TRBV20-1 to TRBJ2-1; 7 bases agree with TRBD2. CDR1 and CDR2 (germline): DFQATT, SNEGSKA (reference sequence). CDR3 size: 12 residues. The junction had 5 bases not matched to a gene; V was cut back by 7 bases and J by 5 bases.

This clonotype was picked up many times. V is TRBV6-2 or TRBV6-3 and J is TRBJ2-7, with a possible D match to TRBD2 (6 bases). The V end lost 2 bases, the J end lost 3 bases, and 14 bases lay between the germline ends. The CDR3 runs 15 residues. Germline CDR1 and CDR2: MNHEY and SVGEGT. The CDR3 nucleotides are TGTGCCAGCAGTTACCGCCAGCGGGCCTACTACGAGCAGTACTTC. As protein: CASSYRQRAYYEQYF.

The J gene is TRBJ2-1, the V gene TRBV5-1; 10 bases agree with TRBD2. Germline CDR1 is SGHRS and CDR2 is YFSETQ. Unmatched junction bases numbered 17, after V lost 4 bases and J lost 4 bases. This CDR3 has 19 amino acids. The CDR3 sequence is CASSRGLARAGASYNEQFF. For the CDR3, the DNA is TGCGCCAGCAGCCGGGGACTAGCGAGAGCGGGGGCCTCATACAATGAGCAGTTCTTC. The variable domain in full, completed from reference TRBV5-1 and TRBJ2-1, reads KAGVTQTPRYLIKTRGQQVTLSCSPISGHRSVSWYQQTPGQGLQFLFEYFSETQRNKGNFPGRFSGRQFSNSRSEMNVSTLELGDSALYLCASSRGLARAGASYNEQFFGPGTRLTVL.

This clonotype was counted at least ten times. The rearrangement uses TRBV6-1 and TRBJ2-2, with 10 bases aligning to TRBD1. There are 15 residues in the CDR3. V lost 6 bases to trimming and J lost 7 bases; unmatched junction nucleotides: 8. Germline lookup yields CDR1 MNHNS and CDR2 SASEGT. CDR3: CASRLQTGGRGELFF. The CDR3 coding sequence is TGTGCCAGCAGATTACAGACAGGGGGCCGCGGGGAGCTGTTTTTT.

Concerning this clonotype itself: A much bigger clone sits one base away, suggesting this may be a read error. The V and J genes are TRBV6-5 and TRBJ1-6, with D possibly TRBD1 on 5 matching bases. V gave up 10 bases and J gave up 5 bases, with 18 bases separating them. This CDR3 region has 15 residues. Germline assignment: CDR1 MNHEY and CDR2 SVGAGI. CDR3 protein: CANMYGTVDNSPLHF. The CDR3 DNA follows: TGTGCCAACATGTACGGGACGGTGGATAATTCACCCCTCCACTTT.

Of note for this clonotype: One base away lies a much larger clone, so this may be a sequencing read error. The chain joins TRBV6-5 to TRBJ1-1, with D perhaps matching TRBD1 (5 bases). The CDR3 length is 14 residues. Germline lookup yields CDR1 MNHEY and CDR2 SVGAGI. Trimming took 6 bases from V and 4 from J, leaving 15 bases between them. This CDR3 reads CASSRMRGSTEAFF. CDR3 DNA: TGTGCCAGCAGCCGCATGAGGGGTAGCACTGAAGCTTTCTTT.

With respect to this clonotype: At one boundary the junction diverges from the germline segment, which might be a read error. J is TRBJ2-2 and V is TRBV12-3 or TRBV12-4; a weak D match, TRBD2 (7 bases). The CDR3 is made up of 14 amino acids. CDR3 nucleotide sequence: TGTGCCAGCAGTTTGGGGGGGGGCGTCGGGAAGCTGTTTTTT. Its protein product is CASSLGGGVGKLFF.

In regard to this clonotype: One base away lies a much larger clone, so this may be a sequencing read error. The chain carries TRBV6-5 and TRBJ1-6; D unresolved. The CDR3 sequence is 12 residues long. Germline V gene data show CDR1 as MNHEY and CDR2 as SVGAGI. CDR3 sequence (DNA): TGTGCCCGCAGCCGCAATAATTCACCCCTCCACTTT. Amino acid sequence: CARSRNNSPLHF.

This clonotype was counted ten times or more. The chain carries TRBV29-1 and TRBJ2-7; 8 bases match TRBD1. The germline gives CDR1 SQVTM, CDR2 ANQGSEA. The CDR3 is made up of 14 amino acids. V lost 4 bases and J lost 6; bases outside the gene matches: 11. CDR3 amino acids: CSVGESETGVEQYF. The CDR3 DNA follows: TGCAGCGTTGGGGAGTCCGAGACAGGGGTCGAGCAGTACTTC.

About this clonotype: The junction shows a germline mismatch at one end, possibly a read error. The chain carries TRBV6-1 and TRBJ2-1; a weak D match, TRBD2 (6 bases). This CDR3 has 14 amino acids. Germline V gene data show CDR1 as MNHNS and CDR2 as SASEGT. CDR3: CASSGGRGYNEQFF. CDR3 in DNA: TGTGCCAGCAGTGGAGGACGGGGGTACAATGAACAGTTCTTC.

Regarding this clonotype: This may come from a read error, since a much larger clone is one base off. The rearrangement links TRBV4-2 to TRBJ2-5, with TRBD2 matching over 8 bases. Germline V CDR1 and CDR2: LGHNA, YNFKEQ. V shed 1 base, J shed 7 bases, and the junction held 17 bases outside the gene matches. The CDR3 is made up of 18 amino acids. This CDR3 reads CASSQVTGTNGGAGTQYF. CDR3 DNA sequence: TGTGCCAGCAGCCAAGTAACCGGGACTAACGGGGGGGCAGGGACCCAGTACTTC.

This clonotype is a singleton in its sample. The germline gene is not matched at one end of the junction; a read error may be the cause. CDR3 residues: CASSLSMGGRETKYF. The DNA for the CDR3 is TGTGCCAGCTCCCTTTCTATGGGTGGACGAGAGACCAAGTACTTC. This rearrangement joins TRBV11-2 to TRBJ2-5; D is uncertain. The CDR3 runs 15 residues. Germline V gene lookup returns CDR1 SGHAT and CDR2 FQNNGV.

Remarks on this clonotype: Mismatch with germline at one junction end may stem from a read error. The chain recombines TRBV20-1 with TRBJ2-1; D ambiguous. The CDR3 is 14 amino acids. The germline gives CDR1 DFQATT, CDR2 SNEGSKA (reference sequence). CDR3 DNA: TGCAGTGCTAGGCGTCTAGGATCCTACAATGAGCAGTCCTTT. Translated, it gives CSARRLGSYNEQSF.

Points on this clonotype: A read error may produce the germline difference seen at one junction end. The chain combines TRBV20-1 with TRBJ2-1; no firm D call. The CDR3 has 14 residues. CDR1 is DFQATT and CDR2 is SNEGSKA in the germline V gene (reference sequence). In DNA form, the CDR3 reads TGCACTGCCAAGACTGTCAGCTCCTACATTGAGCAGTTCTTC. It yields the protein CTAKTVSSYIEQFF.

Concerning this clonotype: A read error may be the cause here, since a much bigger clone is one base away. The CDR3 DNA is TGTGCCAGCAGTTTAGACCGCGGTTACTGCGAGCAGTACTTC. Protein product: CASSLDRGYCEQYF. The chain couples TRBV12-3 or TRBV12-4 to TRBJ2-7; no firm D call. The length of the CDR3 is 14 residues. The V end was cut by 1 base, the J end by 6 bases, with 13 bases between.

In this sample, this clonotype turned up many times. The chain combines TRBV6-1 with TRBJ1-1, with 8 bases matching TRBD1. CDR3 length: 15 amino acids. Germline-derived CDR1 and CDR2 are MNHNS and SASEGT. The junction had 4 bases not matched to a gene; V was cut back by 4 bases and J by 0 bases. This CDR3 reads CASSGGQGMNTEAFF. The CDR3 coding sequence is TGTGCCAGCAGTGGCGGACAGGGCATGAACACTGAAGCTTTCTTT.

This clonotype was observed at least ten times. V is TRBV6-1 and J is TRBJ2-3; D possibly uses TRBD1 or TRBD2 (5 bases each). The CDR3 is 13 amino acids. Trimming pared 5 bases from V and 9 bases from J, leaving 15 bases between. Germline V gene data show CDR1 as MNHNS and CDR2 as SASEGT. DNA of the CDR3: TGTGCCAGCAGTCTCGAGGAGAGGGGCACGCAGTATTTT. It codes for CASSLEERGTQYF.

This sequence joins TRBV7-9 and TRBJ2-2; the D is unclear. The CDR3 loop spans 15 amino acids. CDR1 is SEHNR, CDR2 FQNEAQ, per germline (reference sequence). V was pared by 6 bases and J by 5 bases, with 16 bases between. This chain's CDR3 is CASSKEGLPTGELFF. CDR3 bases: TGTGCCAGCAGTAAAGAAGGGCTTCCAACCGGGGAGCTGTTTTTT.

This clonotype was seen repeatedly, ten times or more. The chain carries TRBV6-5 and TRBJ2-3, with D possibly matching TRBD2 (6 bases). The V and J ends lost 5 bases and 1 base respectively, with 16 bases between them. Germline V lookup: CDR1 MNHEY, CDR2 SVGAGI. The CDR3 runs to 16 residues. CDR3 DNA: TGTGCCAGCAGTGCCGGCAGGCGGGGCGGCACAGATACGCAGTATTTT. Amino acid sequence: CASSAGRRGGTDTQYF.

Note on this clonotype: The CDR3 ends on some other residue instead of the conserved phenylalanine or tryptophan, so this is likely a read error. The gene calls are TRBV20-1 and TRBJ1-1; D ambiguous. The germline V gene has CDR1 DFQATT and CDR2 SNEGSKA (reference sequence). V was pared by 0 bases and J by 3 bases, with 5 bases between. The CDR3 has 12 amino acids. DNA for the CDR3: TGCAGTGCTAGAGATGGGGACACTGAAGCTTTCCTT. Residues: CSARDGDTEAFL.

This clonotype has more than one count but fewer than ten. Just one base apart from a much larger clone, this may be a read error. The chain employs TRBV20-1 and TRBJ2-7; D is undetermined. The CDR3 consists of 14 residues. CDR1 is DFQATT, CDR2 SNEGSKA, per germline (reference sequence). CDR3 loop: CNVTQTGPNYEQYF. CDR3 bases: TGCAATGTCACACAGACCGGGCCGAACTACGAGCAGTACTTC.

To note about this clonotype: This clone may be a read error of a much larger clone one base away. The chain is built from TRBV12-3 or TRBV12-4 and TRBJ1-1, with D perhaps TRBD1 (5 bases). This CDR3 spans 13 amino acids. V lost 6 bases and J lost 6, with 14 bases in between. The CDR3 spells CASSPTRGSEAFF. The CDR3 nucleotides are TGTGCCAGCAGCCCTACGAGGGGCTCTGAAGCTTTCTTT.

Worth noting for this clonotype: A much larger clone differs from this one at a single base, so this may be a read error. V gene TRBV12-3 or TRBV12-4 combines with J gene TRBJ2-7, with D hard to call. The CDR3 contains 12 residues. Trimming removed 8 bases at V and 6 bases at J, with 14 bases between. The CDR3 is CASRYGCLEQYF. The CDR3 nucleotides read TGTGCCAGCCGATACGGATGCCTCGAGCAGTACTTC.

As concerns this clonotype: Germline and junction disagree at one end, which may indicate a read error. The chain employs TRBV20-1 and TRBJ2-1, with TRBD2 matching over 14 bases. CDR1 and CDR2 from the germline V gene are DFQATT and SNEGSKA (reference sequence). The CDR3 loop spans 19 amino acids. The CDR3 nucleotides are TGCAGTGCTCGTGTTGGGACTAGCGGGAGAGGTAACTCCTACAATGAGCAGTTTTTC. Residues: CSARVGTSGRGNSYNEQFF.

On this clonotype itself: A much larger clonotype is one base distant, so this may be a read error. The chain links TRBV12-3 or TRBV12-4 to TRBJ2-2; D tentatively reads TRBD1 or TRBD2 (5 bases each). The CDR3 runs to 15 residues. The CDR3 reads CVSSLDGTHTGELFF. DNA for the CDR3: TGTGTCAGCAGTTTAGACGGGACGCACACCGGGGAGCTGTTTTTT.

This chain joins TRBV6-4 and TRBJ1-2; D not resolved. Germline CDR1 and CDR2: MRHNA and SNTAGT. V was shortened by 6 bases and J by 5 bases, with 13 bases between the two germline ends. This CDR3 contains 13 residues. CDR3 nucleotides: TGTGCCAGCAGCGACGGGGTTGGATATGGCTACACCTTC. Residues: CASSDGVGYGYTF.

As regards this clonotype: A much bigger clone sits one base away, suggesting this may be a read error. V is TRBV4-2 and J is TRBJ2-5, with 11 bases matching TRBD2. CDR3 length: 17 amino acids. Germline loops: CDR1 LGHNA, CDR2 YNFKEQ. The CDR3 DNA follows: TGTACCAGCAGCCAAGAAACTAGCGGGGGCCCCGGGGAGACCCAGTACTTC. Protein: CTSSQETSGGPGETQYF.

Of note for this clonotype: An end of the junction differs from the germline gene, which may be a read error. The rearrangement links TRBV12-3 or TRBV12-4 to TRBJ1-6, with a tentative D call TRBD1 (5 bases). This CDR3 spans 16 amino acids. CDR3 in amino acids: CASSFGTSSYNSSLHF. The CDR3 region has the DNA TGTGCCAGCAGTTTTGGGACGAGCTCCTATAATTCATCCCTCCACTTT.

In regard to this clonotype: One junction end disagrees with the germline gene, perhaps due to a read error. The chain links TRBV20-1 to TRBJ1-2; no firm D call. Germline V gene sequence: CDR1 DFQATT, CDR2 SNEGSKA (reference sequence). The CDR3 sequence is 14 residues long. The CDR3 bases are TGCAATGCTAGAAACGGACGAGTTAGCGGCCGCATGATCTTC. As protein: CNARNGRVSGRMIF.